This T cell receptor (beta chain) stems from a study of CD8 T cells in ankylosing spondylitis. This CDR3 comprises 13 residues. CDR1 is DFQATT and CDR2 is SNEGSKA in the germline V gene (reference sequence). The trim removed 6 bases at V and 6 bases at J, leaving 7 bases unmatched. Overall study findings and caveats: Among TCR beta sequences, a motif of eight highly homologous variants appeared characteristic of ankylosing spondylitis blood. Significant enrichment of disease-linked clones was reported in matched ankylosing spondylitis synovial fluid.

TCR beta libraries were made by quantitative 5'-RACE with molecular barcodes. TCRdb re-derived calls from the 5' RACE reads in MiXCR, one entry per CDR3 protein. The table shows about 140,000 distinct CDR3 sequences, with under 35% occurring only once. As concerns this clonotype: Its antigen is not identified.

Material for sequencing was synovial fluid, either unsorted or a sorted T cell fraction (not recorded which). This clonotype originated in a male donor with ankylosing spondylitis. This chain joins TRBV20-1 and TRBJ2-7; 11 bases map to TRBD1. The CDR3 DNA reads TGCAGTGCCAGTGGACAGGGGGCTGGCGAGCAGTACTTC. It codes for CSASGQGAGEQYF.